These 14 T cell receptor beta chains were all obtained from the same sample, sequenced in a study of T cell responses to AZD1222 COVID-19 vaccine. The assay was immunoSEQ multiplex PCR, and TCRdb's table has in-frame clones only and misses some. The sample consists of roughly 150,000 clones, nearly 90% of them appearing once. This specimen was peripheral blood, taken on day 0 of AZD1222 vaccination. The receptors here all came from an adult in good health.

The chain is built from TRBV7-2 and TRBJ2-5; D unresolved. The CDR3 runs 12 residues. The germline V gene has CDR1 SGHTA and CDR2 FQGNSA. Trimming left V 3 bases short and J 4 bases short, with 6 bases between. CDR3 coding DNA: TGTGCCAGCAGCTTTCGGGCAGAGACCCAGTACTTC. Encoded protein: CASSFRAETQYF.

The J gene is TRBJ1-2, the V gene TRBV5-4; D is uncertain. V gave up 0 bases and J gave up 6 bases, with 15 bases separating them. The germline V gene encodes CDR1 SGHNT and CDR2 YYREEE (reference sequence). This CDR3 is 15 amino acids long. CDR3 DNA: TGTGCCAGCAGCTTGGGCCCGGGCGACCCCCATGGCTACACCTTC. Translating it yields CASSLGPGDPHGYTF. The full variable domain, completed using reference TRBV5-4 and TRBJ1-2, is ETGVTQSPTHLIKTRGQQVTLRCSSQSGHNTVSWYQQALGQGPQFIFQYYREEENGRGNFPPRFSGLQFPNYSSELNVNALELDDSALYLCASSLGPGDPHGYTFGSGTRLTVV.

This chain joins TRBV12-3 or TRBV12-4 and TRBJ2-2; D call uncertain. This CDR3 is 11 amino acids long. V lost 4 bases to trimming and J lost 8 bases, with 5 bases between them. CDR3 region: CASSSTGELFF. CDR3 sequence (DNA): TGTGCCAGCAGTTCCACGGGGGAGCTGTTTTTT.

A remark on this clone: A read error may account for a junction end that differs from germline. The chain is built from TRBV5-4 and TRBJ2-3; possibly TRBD1 for D (5 bases). The CDR3 extends over 16 amino acids. The germline V gene has CDR1 SGHNT and CDR2 YYREEE (reference sequence). CDR3 nucleotides: TGTGCCAGCAGTTTGGCCTTCTTGGGGCCCACAGATACGCAGTATTTT. Its translation: CASSLAFLGPTDTQYF.

This chain uses TRBV24-1 with TRBJ2-2; 13 bases are a match to TRBD2. Trimming took 6 bases from V and 1 from J; bases not matched to a gene: 4. CDR1 KGHDR and CDR2 SFDVKD come from the germline V gene. The CDR3 consists of 17 residues. The CDR3 DNA reads TGTGCCACCAGTTCGGGACTAGCGGGAAGGAACACCGGGGAGCTGTTTTTT. Its translation: CATSSGLAGRNTGELFF.

The CDR3 loop is CASSVEGAVRANEQFF. The CDR3 DNA reads TGTGCCAGCAGCGTAGAAGGTGCGGTCCGGGCAAATGAGCAGTTCTTC. The chain recombines TRBV9 with TRBJ2-1; no reliable D call. Germline lookup yields CDR1 SGDLS and CDR2 YYNGEE. The CDR3 covers 16 residues. The ends were cut back, 0 bases at V and 7 bases at J, with 17 bases in the middle.

The V call is TRBV15, the J call TRBJ1-6, with unresolved D. CDR3 size: 13 residues. Germline CDR1 LNHNV, CDR2 YYDKDF (reference sequence). Trimming removed 4 bases at V and 15 bases at J, with 16 bases between. The CDR3 DNA is TGTGCCACCAGCACGAGTACTCTTAAGCACCTCCACTTT. Protein product: CATSTSTLKHLHF.

The chain combines TRBV9 with TRBJ1-2, with D hard to call. This CDR3 spans 15 amino acids. Germline CDR1 SGDLS, CDR2 YYNGEE. V was trimmed by 3 bases and J by 4 bases, leaving 16 bases between them. In DNA, the CDR3 is TGTGCCAGCAGCGCCTCCGTTGGCAGCTCCTATGGCTACACCTTC. It specifies CASSASVGSSYGYTF.

This chain uses TRBV2 with TRBJ1-2; 7 positions agree with TRBD1. Germline V lookup: CDR1 SNHLY, CDR2 FYNNEI. The CDR3 consists of 15 residues. V trimming: 1 base; J trimming: 8 bases; junction bases outside the gene matches: 10. The CDR3 region has the DNA TGTGCCAGCAGTGAAGTAAGGACAGGCGTTGGAGGCTACACCTTC. Translated: CASSEVRTGVGGYTF.

The V and J genes are TRBV21-1 and TRBJ1-5; TRBD1, as called in the table, went unchecked against the DNA. TRBV21-1 is marked as a pseudogene. The CDR3 is 16 amino acids. This CDR3 is CASSNRQTNSNQPQHF. CDR3 nucleotides: TGTGCCAGCAGCAATAGACAGACAAATAGCAATCAGCCCCAGCATTTT.

This sequence joins TRBV24-1 and TRBJ2-5; 7 nucleotides match TRBD2. Trimming removed 3 bases from V and 1 base from J; junction bases left unmatched: 7. The CDR3 loop spans 16 amino acids. Germline V gene lookup returns CDR1 KGHDR and CDR2 SFDVKD. CDR3 nucleotide sequence: TGTGCCACCAGTGATGGGGACTATTCGCCCCAAGAGACCCAGTACTTC. This sequence encodes CATSDGDYSPQETQYF.

The V call is TRBV9, the J call TRBJ1-1, with D perhaps TRBD1 (5 bases). V lost 4 bases and J lost 2, with 15 bases in between. Germline V gene sequence: CDR1 SGDLS, CDR2 YYNGEE. This CDR3 is 15 amino acids long. The CDR3 nucleotides are TGTGCCAGCAGCTCCGACAGCGACCAAAACACTGAAGCTTTCTTT. Its protein product is CASSSDSDQNTEAFF.

J is TRBJ1-1 and V is TRBV7-2; no reliable D call. With 5 bases removed from V and 8 bases from J, the gap between germline ends came to 15 bases. This CDR3 contains 13 residues. The germline V gene has CDR1 SGHTA and CDR2 FQGNSA. The CDR3, as DNA: TGTGCCAGCAGCCCAACGCGGCAGACAGAAGCTTTCTTT. This codes for CASSPTRQTEAFF.

The V and J genes are TRBV5-4 and TRBJ2-3; tentatively, D is TRBD1 (6 bases). Germline V lookup: CDR1 SGHNT, CDR2 YYREEE (reference sequence). CDR3 length: 14 residues. Trimming took off 1 base at V and 1 base at J, with 7 bases between the two ends. The CDR3 sequence is CASSLKGGTDTQYF. In nucleotides, the CDR3 is TGTGCCAGCAGCTTGAAGGGGGGCACAGATACGCAGTATTTT.